This entry lists 18 T cell receptor beta chains sequenced from one sample in a study of identifying expanded T cells in peripheral blood. Data came from immunoSEQ multiplex PCR; TCRdb stores just in-frame clones and leaves some out. The repertoire holds tens of thousands of clones, with approximately 89% as singletons. Sequencing input: blood. The receptors stem from a person between 18 and 75 years old in good health.

The chain links TRBV30 to TRBJ2-1, with a tentative D call TRBD2 (5 bases). With 3 bases removed from V and 0 bases from J, the gap between germline ends came to 6 bases. Per germline, CDR1 GTSNPN and CDR2 SVGIG (reference sequence). CDR3 length: 13 residues. The CDR3 DNA is TGTGCCTGGAGGGGGAGCTCCTACAATGAGCAGTTCTTC. It codes for CAWRGSSYNEQFF.

The V call is TRBV19, the J call TRBJ1-5, with a tentative D call TRBD1 (6 bases). Trimming cost V 10 bases and J 0 bases, with 22 bases left between them. Germline CDR1 reads LNHDA; CDR2 reads SQIVND (reference sequence). The CDR3 is 17 amino acids. DNA of the CDR3: TGTGCCACTCGCGGGGGGGCTGCCGTAAATAGCAATCAGCCCCAGCATTTT. Residues: CATRGGAAVNSNQPQHF.

The chain links TRBV4-3 to TRBJ2-1; perhaps TRBD1 as D (5 bases). The length of the CDR3 is 18 residues. The V gene lost 0 bases and the J gene lost 0 bases, with 15 bases spanning the gap. Germline V gene sequence: CDR1 LGHNA, CDR2 YSLEER. Written as DNA, the CDR3 is TGCGCCAGCAGCCAAGATCTCCCAGGGTTAAGCTCCTACAATGAGCAGTTCTTC. Translation gives CASSQDLPGLSSYNEQFF.

The chain employs TRBV5-8 and TRBJ2-7, with 8 bases aligning to TRBD2. In germline, CDR1 is SGHTS, CDR2 YDEGEE. Losses at the gene ends were 4 bases for V and 6 bases for J; bases not matched to a gene: 9. This CDR3 spans 14 amino acids. In nucleotides, the CDR3 is TGTGCCAGCAGCCCCGGGACTAGGGGCGCCGAGCAGTACTTC. It is translated as CASSPGTRGAEQYF.

The V call is TRBV6-1, the J call TRBJ2-7, with TRBD2 identical over 10 bases. J was trimmed by 2 bases and V by 5 bases; bases with no gene match: 6. The V gene's germline CDR1 is MNHNS and CDR2 SASEGT. The CDR3 sequence is 15 residues long. The CDR3: CASSSGLAETYEQYF. For the CDR3, the DNA is TGTGCCAGCAGTAGCGGACTAGCGGAAACCTACGAGCAGTACTTC.

V usage is TRBV2 and J usage is TRBJ2-1; D gene unclear. The CDR3 length is 12 residues. Germline V CDR1 and CDR2: SNHLY, FYNNEI. Trimming took off 4 bases at V and 7 bases at J, with 8 bases between the two ends. The CDR3: CASSGGGNEQFF. The CDR3 DNA follows: TGTGCCAGCAGTGGAGGTGGGAATGAGCAGTTCTTC.

This rearrangement joins TRBV2 to TRBJ2-2; D is unclear. The CDR3 contains 14 residues. Between the trimmed V and J ends, which lost 8 bases and 0 bases, there was a span of 10 bases. The germline gives CDR1 SNHLY, CDR2 FYNNEI. The CDR3 is CASRWNANTGELFF. For the CDR3, the DNA is TGTGCCAGCCGTTGGAACGCGAACACCGGGGAGCTGTTTTTT.

The CDR3 DNA is TGTGCCAGTAGTACACAGGGGGTGGGTGGAAACACCATATATTTT. Its protein is CASSTQGVGGNTIYF. The chain uses TRBV19 and TRBJ1-3; TRBD1 matches 8 bases. The CDR3 is made up of 15 amino acids. Germline V gene lookup returns CDR1 LNHDA and CDR2 SQIVND (reference sequence). J gave up 3 bases and V 4 bases, and 5 bases lay outside the gene matches.

This clone has more than one count but fewer than ten. The genes are TRBV19 and TRBJ2-7; D possibly corresponds to TRBD2 (6 bases). The CDR3 runs to 13 residues. V lost 1 base, J lost 3 bases, and 7 bases lay in between. Germline CDR1 reads LNHDA; CDR2 reads SQIVND (reference sequence). CDR3 DNA: TGTGCCAGTAGTATAGCGCGGGACTACGAGCAGTACTTC. Translated, it gives CASSIARDYEQYF.

The genes are TRBV6-5 and TRBJ1-1; D gene ambiguous. The V gene lost 6 bases and the J gene lost 1 base, with 15 bases spanning the gap. CDR3 size: 15 residues. Germline loops: CDR1 MNHEY, CDR2 SVGAGI. CDR3 sequence: CASRTQRHTNTEAFF. For the CDR3, the DNA is TGTGCCAGCAGGACGCAGAGACATACGAACACTGAAGCTTTCTTT.

The rearrangement joins TRBV7-9 to TRBJ2-3; D remains ambiguous. The V and J ends lost 4 bases and 4 bases respectively, with 6 bases between them. The V gene's germline CDR1 is SEHNR and CDR2 FQNEAQ (reference sequence). The CDR3 totals 12 residues. CDR3 region: CASSSGPDTQYF. The CDR3 DNA reads TGTGCCAGCAGCTCGGGTCCAGATACGCAGTATTTT. Variable domain in full (rest from reference TRBV7-9 and TRBJ2-3): DTGVSQNPRHKITKRGQNVTFRCDPISEHNRLYWYRQTLGQGPEFLTYFQNEAQLEKSRLLSDRFSAERPKGSFSTLEIQRTEQGDSAMYLCASSSGPDTQYFGPGTRLTVL.

This sequence joins TRBV6-1 and TRBJ1-2; no clear D. The germline V gene has CDR1 MNHNS and CDR2 SASEGT. V dropped 4 bases and J dropped 9 bases, with 18 bases sitting between them. CDR3 length equals 14 residues. CDR3 loop: CASSASSVGKSYTF. The CDR3 DNA sequence: TGTGCCAGCAGTGCCTCCTCGGTGGGGAAGAGCTACACCTTC.

The chain combines TRBV7-6 with TRBJ2-7, with D perhaps TRBD1 (6 bases). V shed 0 bases and J shed 3 bases, with 6 bases lying between them. CDR1 SGHVS and CDR2 FNYEAQ come from the germline V gene. The CDR3 length is 13 residues. CDR3 amino acids: CASSLAGGYEQYF. The DNA for the CDR3 is TGTGCCAGCAGCTTAGCAGGGGGCTACGAGCAGTACTTC.

This sequence joins TRBV28 and TRBJ2-2; 11 nucleotides align to TRBD2. The CDR3 spans 18 residues. The germline V gene encodes CDR1 MDHEN and CDR2 SYDVKM. V shed 4 bases, J shed 5 bases, and the junction held 12 bases outside the gene matches. DNA for the CDR3: TGTGCCAGCAGTTCCGAGTCTAGCGGGAGGCCGAGGACCGGGGAGCTGTTTTTT. Amino acid sequence: CASSSESSGRPRTGELFF.

The J gene is TRBJ2-3, the V gene TRBV6-5; TRBD1 is a possible D gene (6 bases). CDR1 and CDR2 (germline): MNHEY, SVGAGI. The CDR3 covers 13 residues. V lost 4 bases and J 4 bases, leaving 9 bases between the germline ends. The DNA for the CDR3 is TGTGCCAGCAGTTCAGGGGTTGCAGATACGCAGTATTTT. Protein product: CASSSGVADTQYF.

V and J are TRBV6-6 and TRBJ2-7; TRBD1 might be the D (7 bases). The V gene lost 2 bases and the J gene lost 5 bases, with 16 bases spanning the gap. The CDR3 loop spans 15 amino acids. The germline gives CDR1 MNHNY, CDR2 SVGAGI (reference sequence). CDR3 nucleotides: TGTGCCAGCAGTTACGGGGCAGGGGGGCCCAACGAGCAGTACTTC. Protein product: CASSYGAGGPNEQYF.

Notes on this clone: The junction departs from germline at one end; a sequencing error may be responsible. The chain carries TRBV5-1 and TRBJ2-1; D not certain. Germline V gene sequence: CDR1 SGHRS, CDR2 YFSETQ. There are 12 residues in the CDR3. The CDR3 bases are TGCGCCAGCAGCCCAACATACAGTGAGCAGTTCTTC. Its translation is CASSPTYSEQFF.

This chain uses TRBV28 with TRBJ2-7; a weak D match, TRBD2 (6 bases). Germline CDR1 MDHEN, CDR2 SYDVKM. With 2 bases removed from V and 0 bases from J, the gap between germline ends came to 14 bases. The CDR3 consists of 16 residues. CDR3 sequence (DNA): TGTGCCAGCAGTTTAAGCCCCGGGGACTCCTCCTACGAGCAGTACTTC. Its translation: CASSLSPGDSSYEQYF.